The 28 T cell receptor beta chains below come from one sample, sequenced in a study of blood T cell repertoires in COVID-19. TCRdb keeps only in-frame clones here, not all; method: immunoSEQ multiplex PCR. The sample records over 250,000 clones, 85% being singletons. Sequencing used peripheral blood. All receptors derive from a human donor in a cohort sampled during active COVID-19.

This sequence joins TRBV19 and TRBJ2-2, with TRBD1 matching over 8 bases. CDR1 is LNHDA and CDR2 is SQIVND in the germline V gene (reference sequence). This CDR3 is built from 18 residues. The trim removed 1 base at V and 2 bases at J, leaving 9 bases unmatched. In nucleotides, the CDR3 is TGTGCCAGTAGTATAGGCAGACAGGGGAAAGGAAACACCGGGGAGCTGTTTTTT. It codes for CASSIGRQGKGNTGELFF.

V gene TRBV7-9 combines with J gene TRBJ2-1; TRBD2 is a possible D gene (6 bases). The CDR3 length is 15 residues. The V gene lost 1 base and the J gene lost 5 bases, with 12 bases spanning the gap. The germline V gene has CDR1 SEHNR and CDR2 FQNEAQ (reference sequence). CDR3 DNA: TGTGCCAGCAGCTTAGGAAGCGGGTTACACAATGAGCAGTTCTTC. This sequence encodes CASSLGSGLHNEQFF.

The rearrangement links TRBV28 to TRBJ2-3; 12 bases line up with TRBD2. V trimming: 5 bases; J trimming: 0 bases; junction bases outside the gene matches: 12. The CDR3 is 19 amino acids. From germline, CDR1 is MDHEN and CDR2 SYDVKM. CDR3 amino acids: CASSTYAPTSGRSTDTQYF. In DNA form, the CDR3 reads TGTGCCAGCAGTACCTACGCTCCAACTAGCGGGAGGAGCACAGATACGCAGTATTTT.

This chain connects TRBV12-3 or TRBV12-4 to TRBJ2-7; 7 nucleotides line up with TRBD1. V lost 1 base and J lost 6; bases outside the gene matches: 3. CDR3 size: 13 residues. In DNA, the CDR3 is TGTGCCAGCAGTTTAGGACAGGGTGGCGAGCAGTACTTC. Translated: CASSLGQGGEQYF.

The chain combines TRBV4-1 with TRBJ1-6; 11 bases line up with TRBD1. The ends lost 0 bases at V and 6 bases at J; junction bases unmatched: 4. The germline V gene has CDR1 MGHRA and CDR2 YSYEKL. The CDR3 spans 17 residues. DNA for the CDR3: TGCGCCAGCAGCCAAGAAGGGACAGGGGGGGCTAATTCACCCCTCCACTTT. This sequence encodes CASSQEGTGGANSPLHF.

V usage is TRBV6-2 or TRBV6-3 and J usage is TRBJ2-1; no clear D gene. Trimming left V 6 bases short and J 12 bases short, with 12 bases between. The CDR3 loop spans 11 amino acids. Germline CDR1 and CDR2: MNHEY and SVGEGT. CDR3 sequence reads: CASSPGWWQFF. CDR3 bases: TGTGCCAGCAGCCCCGGGTGGTGGCAGTTCTTC.

V usage is TRBV27 and J usage is TRBJ1-1; 8 bases align to TRBD1. Looked up from germline, CDR1 is MNHEY and CDR2 is SMNVEV (reference sequence). CDR3 length equals 15 residues. Unmatched junction bases numbered 6, after V lost 4 bases and J lost 2 bases. CDR3 coding DNA: TGTGCCAGCAGTTCTCCAGGGGGCGCAAACACTGAAGCTTTCTTT. Residues: CASSSPGGANTEAFF.

As regards this clone: The same CDR3 also results from other DNA sequences found in this sample. The chain combines TRBV3-1 (or the pseudogene TRBV3-2) with TRBJ2-1, with D hard to call. Per the germline V gene, CDR1 is LGHDT and CDR2 is YNNKEL (reference sequence). Deletions cut 2 bases from V and 7 bases from J, with 6 bases between. The CDR3 covers 12 residues. The DNA for the CDR3 is TGTGCCAGCAGCCAAAGCTCTAATGAGCAGTTCTTC. Translation: CASSQSSNEQFF.

The gene calls are TRBV6-4 and TRBJ2-1; possibly TRBD2 for D (7 bases). Per the germline V gene, CDR1 is MRHNA and CDR2 is SNTAGT. Trimming removed 4 bases at V and 9 bases at J, with 13 bases between. The CDR3 is 13 residues long. The DNA for the CDR3 is TGTGCCAGCAGTGGGGAGGGGGGTGCTGAGCAGTTCTTC. This gives the protein CASSGEGGAEQFF.

This rearrangement joins TRBV27 to TRBJ1-1, with D possibly matching TRBD1 (6 bases). V was cut by 1 base and J by 1 base, with 10 bases left in between. The germline V gene has CDR1 MNHEY and CDR2 SMNVEV (reference sequence). There are 15 residues in the CDR3. The CDR3 sequence is CASSLFGGPNTEAFF. The CDR3 bases are TGTGCCAGCAGTTTATTCGGGGGGCCGAACACTGAAGCTTTCTTT.

The chain recombines TRBV9 with TRBJ1-1; 8 bases line up with TRBD1. Germline CDR1 reads SGDLS; CDR2 reads YYNGEE. There are 14 residues in the CDR3. J was trimmed by 4 bases and V by 4 bases; bases with no gene match: 6. The CDR3 nucleotides are TGTGCCAGCAGCCCTCGACAGGGGAGCACTGAAGCTTTCTTT. Its translation: CASSPRQGSTEAFF.

The gene calls are TRBV7-2 and TRBJ2-1; tentative D call: TRBD2 (6 bases). The CDR3 totals 15 residues. V was cut by 4 bases and J by 6 bases, with 16 bases left in between. Germline loops: CDR1 SGHTA, CDR2 FQGNSA. DNA of the CDR3: TGTGCCAGCAGCTCAACGGGGGACGGACGCAATGAGCAGTTCTTC. Its translation: CASSSTGDGRNEQFF.

The V gene is TRBV14, the J gene TRBJ1-2; a possible D gene is TRBD1 (6 bases). This CDR3 has 17 residues. The V gene's germline CDR1 is SGHDN and CDR2 FVKESK. V lost 3 bases, J lost 1 base, and 18 bases lay in between. The CDR3 DNA reads TGTGCCAGCAGCCACGGACAGTCCACCGCTAGTAACTATGGCTACACCTTC. Amino acid sequence: CASSHGQSTASNYGYTF.

This chain joins TRBV7-6 and TRBJ2-7; 7 positions agree with TRBD1. CDR3 length: 14 amino acids. Germline values: CDR1 SGHVS, CDR2 FNYEAQ. With 5 bases clipped from V and 6 bases from J, the junction kept 10 bases outside the gene matches. CDR3 loop: CASSPRVPGGEQYF. As DNA, the CDR3 is TGTGCCAGCAGCCCTAGAGTTCCAGGGGGCGAGCAGTACTTC.

This clone was recorded at least ten times. The chain has TRBV29-1 and TRBJ2-2, with 10 nucleotides matching TRBD1. The CDR3 is 15 residues long. V shed 6 bases, J shed 6 bases, and the junction held 10 bases outside the gene matches. Germline CDR1 and CDR2: SQVTM and ANQGSEA. CDR3 in DNA: TGCAGCGTAAAAAATCCGGGACAGGGGTCCGGGGAGCTGTTTTTT. Translation: CSVKNPGQGSGELFF.

This clone has ten or more counts. The CDR3 here is CASRPAGLTSTDTQYF. In nucleotides, the CDR3 is TGTGCCAGTAGGCCCGCGGGACTAACATCCACAGATACGCAGTATTTT. V and J are TRBV19 and TRBJ2-3; 7 bases agree with TRBD2. Per the germline V gene, CDR1 is LNHDA and CDR2 is SQIVND (reference sequence). There are 16 residues in the CDR3. Germline trimming cut 6 bases from V and 2 bases from J; bases unmatched to any gene: 11. Full variable domain (rest looked up from reference TRBV19 and TRBJ2-3): DGGITQSPKYLFRKEGQNVTLSCEQNLNHDAMYWYRQDPGQGLRLIYYSQIVNDFQKGDIAEGYSVSREKKESFPLTVTSAQKNPTAFYLCASRPAGLTSTDTQYFGPGTRLTVL.

This rearrangement joins TRBV5-1 to TRBJ1-5; no definite D call. Trimming removed 3 bases at V and 2 bases at J, with 6 bases between. The CDR3 is made up of 13 amino acids. Germline CDR1 reads SGHRS; CDR2 reads YFSETQ. Here the CDR3 DNA reads TGCGCCAGCAGCTACGAGGGCAATCAGCCCCAGCATTTT. The encoded protein is CASSYEGNQPQHF.

The genes are TRBV2 and TRBJ1-2; D is perhaps TRBD1 (6 bases). The CDR3 consists of 15 residues. Germline loops: CDR1 SNHLY, CDR2 FYNNEI. V was pared by 5 bases and J by 4 bases, with 17 bases between. The CDR3 region has the DNA TGTGCCAGCAGTAAAAGACAGGCCGAGATCTATGGCTACACCTTC. Translated: CASSKRQAEIYGYTF.

The chain couples TRBV19 to TRBJ2-2; TRBD1 aligns across 9 bases. V lost 6 bases, J lost 3 bases, and 2 bases stayed unmatched. CDR3 size: 14 residues. The germline CDR1 and CDR2 sequences are LNHDA and SQIVND (reference sequence). CDR3: CASRRQGDTGELFF. CDR3 nucleotides: TGTGCCAGTAGGAGACAGGGGGACACCGGGGAGCTGTTTTTT.

V and J are TRBV6-2 or TRBV6-3 and TRBJ2-5, with unresolved D. Trimming took off 4 bases at V and 5 bases at J, with 8 bases between the two ends. The CDR3 consists of 12 residues. Germline-derived CDR1 and CDR2 are MNHEY and SVGEGT. The CDR3 loop is CASSFFGETQYF. The CDR3 DNA reads TGTGCCAGCAGTTTTTTCGGGGAGACCCAGTACTTC.

The J gene is TRBJ2-2, the V gene TRBV12-5, with 9 positions matching TRBD1. This CDR3 spans 16 amino acids. V shed 3 bases, J shed 2 bases, and the junction held 4 bases outside the gene matches. Germline V gene sequence: CDR1 LGHNT, CDR2 FRNRAP. CDR3 sequence (DNA): TGTGCTAGTGGTTTCCCGGGACAGGGTAACACCGGGGAGCTGTTTTTT. This encodes CASGFPGQGNTGELFF.

The chain joins TRBV7-3 to TRBJ1-3; D gene uncertain. Trimming took 1 base from V and 0 from J, leaving 10 bases between them. The CDR3 is 16 amino acids. Germline V lookup: CDR1 SGHTA, CDR2 FQGTGA. Written as DNA, the CDR3 is TGTGCCAGCAGCTTAATGGGCCCAAGCTCTGGAAACACCATATATTTT. Protein product: CASSLMGPSSGNTIYF.

The chain combines TRBV11-2 with TRBJ2-5; weak D call: TRBD1 (5 bases). Trimming left V 4 bases short and J 7 bases short, with 19 bases between. This CDR3 contains 15 residues. The germline gives CDR1 SGHAT, CDR2 FQNNGV. The CDR3 sequence is CASSSPRVTQGTQYF. For the CDR3, the DNA is TGTGCCAGCAGCTCCCCCAGGGTTACCCAGGGGACCCAGTACTTC.

The genes are TRBV15 and TRBJ2-5; unclear D gene. The CDR3 totals 13 residues. CDR1 and CDR2 (germline): LNHNV, YYDKDF (reference sequence). Trimming left V 0 bases short and J 3 bases short, with 5 bases between. The CDR3 sequence is CATSRDQKETQYF. The CDR3 DNA follows: TGTGCCACCAGCAGAGATCAGAAAGAGACCCAGTACTTC.

V usage is TRBV28 and J usage is TRBJ2-7; D gene unclear. The length of the CDR3 is 12 residues. The V end lost 6 bases, the J end lost 3 bases, and 9 bases lay between the germline ends. CDR1 is MDHEN, CDR2 SYDVKM, per germline. The CDR3 DNA follows: TGTGCCAGCAGCGCAGGCCTCTACGAGCAGTACTTC. Encoded protein: CASSAGLYEQYF. The full variable domain, its missing parts supplied by reference TRBV28 and TRBJ2-7, is DVKVTQSSRYLVKRTGEKVFLECVQDMDHENMFWYRQDPGLGLRLIYFSYDVKMKEKGDIPEGYSVSREKKERFSLILESASTNQTSMYLCASSAGLYEQYFGPGTRLTVT.

The chain combines TRBV19 with TRBJ1-1; TRBD1 matches at 9 bases. Germline V gene data show CDR1 as LNHDA and CDR2 as SQIVND (reference sequence). The ends lost 7 bases at V and 8 bases at J; junction bases unmatched: 8. The CDR3 totals 13 residues. CDR3 sequence reads: CASIPPGTGEAFF. For the CDR3, the DNA is TGTGCCAGTATCCCGCCCGGGACAGGGGAAGCTTTCTTT.

This rearrangement joins TRBV4-1 to TRBJ1-2; tentative D call: TRBD1 (5 bases). Germline CDR1 and CDR2: MGHRA and YSYEKL. V gave up 1 base and J gave up 0 bases, with 12 bases separating them. CDR3 length: 16 residues. This CDR3 reads CASSQGGLRANYGYTF. CDR3 sequence (DNA): TGCGCCAGCAGCCAAGGGGGACTCCGAGCTAACTATGGCTACACCTTC.

This clone appeared once. The chain uses TRBV2 and TRBJ2-1; no reliable D call. CDR1 is SNHLY, CDR2 FYNNEI, per germline. V was trimmed by 3 bases and J by 9 bases, leaving 9 bases between them. The CDR3 length is 12 residues. CDR3 residues: CASSDLVIEQFF. Here the CDR3 DNA reads TGTGCCAGCAGTGACCTAGTCATTGAGCAGTTCTTC.